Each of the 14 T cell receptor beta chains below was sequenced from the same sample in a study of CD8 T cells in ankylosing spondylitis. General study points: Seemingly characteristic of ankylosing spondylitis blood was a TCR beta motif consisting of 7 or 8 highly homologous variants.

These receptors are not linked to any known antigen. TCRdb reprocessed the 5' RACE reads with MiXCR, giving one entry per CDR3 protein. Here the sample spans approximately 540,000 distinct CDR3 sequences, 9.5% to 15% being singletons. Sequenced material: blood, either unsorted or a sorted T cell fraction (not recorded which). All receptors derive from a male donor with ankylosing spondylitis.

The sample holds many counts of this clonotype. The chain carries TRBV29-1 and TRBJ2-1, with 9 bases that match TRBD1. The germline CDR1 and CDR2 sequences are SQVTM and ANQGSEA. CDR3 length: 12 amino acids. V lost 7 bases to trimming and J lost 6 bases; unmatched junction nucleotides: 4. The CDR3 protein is CSGTGDFNEQFF. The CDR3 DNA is TGCAGCGGGACAGGGGATTTCAATGAGCAGTTCTTC.

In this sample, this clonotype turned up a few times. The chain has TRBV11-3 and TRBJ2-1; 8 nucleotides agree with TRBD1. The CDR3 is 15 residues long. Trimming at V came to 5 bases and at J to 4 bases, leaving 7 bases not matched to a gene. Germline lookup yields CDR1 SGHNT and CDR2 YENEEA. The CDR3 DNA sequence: TGTGCCAGCAGCGTGACAGGGGCGGGATACAATGAGCAGTTCTTC. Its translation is CASSVTGAGYNEQFF.

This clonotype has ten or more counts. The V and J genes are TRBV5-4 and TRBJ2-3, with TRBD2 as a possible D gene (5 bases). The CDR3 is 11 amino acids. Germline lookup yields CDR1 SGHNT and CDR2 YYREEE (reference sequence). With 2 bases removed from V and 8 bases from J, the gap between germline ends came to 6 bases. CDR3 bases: TGTGCCAGCAGCTTTCGGGGTACGCAGTATTTT. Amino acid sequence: CASSFRGTQYF.

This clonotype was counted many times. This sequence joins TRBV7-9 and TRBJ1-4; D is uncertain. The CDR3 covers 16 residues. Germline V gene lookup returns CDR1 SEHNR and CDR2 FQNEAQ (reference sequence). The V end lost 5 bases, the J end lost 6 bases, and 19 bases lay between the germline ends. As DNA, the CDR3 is TGTGCCAGCAGCCCTATAGGAAAAGGGAGGGATGAAAAACTGTTTTTT. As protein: CASSPIGKGRDEKLFF.

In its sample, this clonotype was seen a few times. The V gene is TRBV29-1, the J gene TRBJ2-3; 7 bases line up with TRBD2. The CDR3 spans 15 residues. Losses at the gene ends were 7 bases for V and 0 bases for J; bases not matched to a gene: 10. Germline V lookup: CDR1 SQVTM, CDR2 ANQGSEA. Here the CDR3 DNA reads TGCAGCGGCAAGCTAGCGGCGCTTAGCACAGATACGCAGTATTTT. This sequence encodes CSGKLAALSTDTQYF.

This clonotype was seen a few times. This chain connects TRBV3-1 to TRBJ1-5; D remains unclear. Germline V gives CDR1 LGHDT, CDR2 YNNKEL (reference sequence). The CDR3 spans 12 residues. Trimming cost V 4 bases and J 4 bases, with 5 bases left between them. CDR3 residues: CASSRANQPQHF. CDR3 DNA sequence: TGTGCCAGCAGCCGGGCGAATCAGCCCCAGCATTTT.

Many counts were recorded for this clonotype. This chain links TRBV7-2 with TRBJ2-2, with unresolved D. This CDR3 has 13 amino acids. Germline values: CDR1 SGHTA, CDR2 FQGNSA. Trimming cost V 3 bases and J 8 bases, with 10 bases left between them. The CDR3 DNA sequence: TGTGCCAGCAGCTTGGGCGTAAAAGGGGAGCTGTTTTTT. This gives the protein CASSLGVKGELFF.

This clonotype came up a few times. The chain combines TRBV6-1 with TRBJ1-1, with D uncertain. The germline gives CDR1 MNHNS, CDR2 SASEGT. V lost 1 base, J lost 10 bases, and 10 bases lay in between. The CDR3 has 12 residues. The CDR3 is CASSEVAWGAFF. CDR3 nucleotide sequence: TGTGCCAGCAGTGAAGTAGCCTGGGGAGCTTTCTTT.

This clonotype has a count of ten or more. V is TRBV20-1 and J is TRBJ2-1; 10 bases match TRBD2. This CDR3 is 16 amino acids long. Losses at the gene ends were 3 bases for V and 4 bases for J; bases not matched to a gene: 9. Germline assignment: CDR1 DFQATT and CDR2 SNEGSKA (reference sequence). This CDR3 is CSARRAGGAGYNEQFF. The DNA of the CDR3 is TGCAGTGCTAGGCGAGCGGGAGGGGCCGGATACAATGAGCAGTTCTTC.

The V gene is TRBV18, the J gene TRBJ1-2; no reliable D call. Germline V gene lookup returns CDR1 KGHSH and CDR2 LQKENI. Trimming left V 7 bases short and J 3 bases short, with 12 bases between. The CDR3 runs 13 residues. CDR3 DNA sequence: TGTGCCAGCTTCCCGGACCGCCACTATGGCTACACCTTC. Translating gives CASFPDRHYGYTF.

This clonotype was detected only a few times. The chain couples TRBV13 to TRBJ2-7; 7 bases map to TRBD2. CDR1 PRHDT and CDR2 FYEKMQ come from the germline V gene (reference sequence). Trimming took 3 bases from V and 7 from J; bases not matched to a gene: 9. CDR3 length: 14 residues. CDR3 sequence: CASSFNSGPGEQYF. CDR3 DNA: TGTGCCAGCAGCTTCAATAGCGGGCCGGGGGAGCAGTACTTC.

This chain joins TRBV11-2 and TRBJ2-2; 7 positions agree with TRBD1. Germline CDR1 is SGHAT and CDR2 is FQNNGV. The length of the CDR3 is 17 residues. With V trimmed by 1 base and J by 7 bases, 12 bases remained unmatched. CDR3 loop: CASSLGRRQGGGGELFF. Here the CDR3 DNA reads TGTGCCAGCAGCTTAGGACGGCGACAGGGCGGTGGCGGGGAGCTGTTTTTT.

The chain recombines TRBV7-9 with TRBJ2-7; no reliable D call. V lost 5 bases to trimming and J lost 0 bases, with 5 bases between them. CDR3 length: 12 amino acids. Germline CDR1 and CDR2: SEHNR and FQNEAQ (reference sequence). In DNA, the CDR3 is TGTGCCAGCAGCGGCAACTCCTACGAGCAGTACTTC. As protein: CASSGNSYEQYF.

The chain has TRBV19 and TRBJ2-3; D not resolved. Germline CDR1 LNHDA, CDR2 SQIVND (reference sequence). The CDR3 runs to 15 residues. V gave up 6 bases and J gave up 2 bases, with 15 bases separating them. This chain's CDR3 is CASRYGPGVTDTQYF. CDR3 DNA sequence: TGTGCCAGTAGATACGGCCCTGGAGTCACAGATACGCAGTATTTT.